The present T cell receptor beta chain was sequenced within a study of cytomegalovirus exposure and HLA in healthy donors. The study's findings and limits: Earlier results showed most TCR beta V segments being productive about 87% or about 30% of the time. Per a later analysis, HLA-associated TCR beta chains showed more clonal expansion than other, equally common TCR beta chains.

Primers for the PCR totalled 60 Vbeta and 13 Jbeta. The repertoire was sequenced with immunoSEQ multiplex PCR; TCRdb's copy has only in-frame clones and lacks some. The clone table shows roughly 120,000 clones, with the ten largest holding approximately 2%. The CDR3 consists of 14 residues. V lost 2 bases, J lost 4 bases, and 11 bases lay in between. Germline values: CDR1 MNHNY, CDR2 SVGAGI (reference sequence). As for this clone: Antigen: not known.

Sequencing was carried out using PBMCs. The V call is TRBV6-6, the J call TRBJ1-2; TRBD1 is a possible D gene (5 bases). This receptor was taken from a man aged 40-50 years in good health and CMV-seronegative. The CDR3 DNA follows: TGTGCCAGCAGTTACCTACGGGGGACCTATGGCTACACCTTC. Its protein is CASSYLRGTYGYTF.